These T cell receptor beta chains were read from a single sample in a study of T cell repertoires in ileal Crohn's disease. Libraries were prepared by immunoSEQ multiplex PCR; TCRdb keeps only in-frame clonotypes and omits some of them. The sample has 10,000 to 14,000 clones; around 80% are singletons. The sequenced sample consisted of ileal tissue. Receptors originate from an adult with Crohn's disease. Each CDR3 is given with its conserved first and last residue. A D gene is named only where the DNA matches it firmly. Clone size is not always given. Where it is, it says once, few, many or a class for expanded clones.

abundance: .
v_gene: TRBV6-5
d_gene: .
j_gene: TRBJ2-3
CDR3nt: TGTGCCAGCAGTTACTCCCAAGATACGCAGTATTTT
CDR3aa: CASSYSQDTQYF

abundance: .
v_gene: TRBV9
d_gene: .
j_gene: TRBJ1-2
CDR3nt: TGTGCCAGCAGCCCCCTCGGGTCAAACTATGGCTACACCTTC
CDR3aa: CASSPLGSNYGYTF

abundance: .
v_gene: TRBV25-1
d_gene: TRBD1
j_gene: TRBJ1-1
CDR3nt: TGTGCCAGCAGTCCCCTGAGACAGGGGGCCACTGAAGCTTTCTTT
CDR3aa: CASSPLRQGATEAFF

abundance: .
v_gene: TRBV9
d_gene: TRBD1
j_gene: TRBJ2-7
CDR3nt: TGTGCCAGCAGCACCCGGGACAGATCCTTCGAGCAGTACTTC
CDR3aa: CASSTRDRSFEQYF

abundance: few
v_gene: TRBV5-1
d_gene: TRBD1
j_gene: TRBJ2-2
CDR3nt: TGCGCCAGCAGCACTGACGAAAAGGGGGCCGACACCGGGGAGCTGTTTTTT
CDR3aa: CASSTDEKGADTGELFF

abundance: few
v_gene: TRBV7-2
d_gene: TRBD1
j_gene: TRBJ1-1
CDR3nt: TGTGCCAGCAGCCCGGACAGGGGGAGACGTGGCATGAACACTGAAGCTTTCTTT
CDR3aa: CASSPDRGRRGMNTEAFF

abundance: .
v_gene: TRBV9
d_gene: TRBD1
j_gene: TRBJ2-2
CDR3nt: TGTGCCAGCAGCAAACAGGGGGCGCGGACCGGGGAGCTGTTTTTT
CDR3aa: CASSKQGARTGELFF

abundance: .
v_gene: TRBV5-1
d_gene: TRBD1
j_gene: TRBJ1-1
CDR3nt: TGCGCCAGCAGCTTGGCCCCAGGGGGTAGGACTGAAGCTTTCTTT
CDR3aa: CASSLAPGGRTEAFF

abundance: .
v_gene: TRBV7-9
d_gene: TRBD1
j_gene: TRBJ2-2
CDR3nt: TGTGCCAGCAGCTCTGGGACAGGGAGCGCCGGGGAGCTGTTTTTT
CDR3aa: CASSSGTGSAGELFF

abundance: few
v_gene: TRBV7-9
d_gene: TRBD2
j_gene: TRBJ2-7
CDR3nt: TGTGCCAGCAGCCGGACTAGCGGGGCCACCTACGAGCAGTACTTC
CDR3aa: CASSRTSGATYEQYF

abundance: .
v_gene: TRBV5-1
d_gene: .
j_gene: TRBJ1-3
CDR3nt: TGCGCCAGCAGCTTGCAGGGTAGCTCTGGAAACACCATATATTTT
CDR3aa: CASSLQGSSGNTIYF

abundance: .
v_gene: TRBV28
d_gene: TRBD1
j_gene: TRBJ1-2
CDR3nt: TGTGCCAGCAGCCGACAGGGCTCGTTCTATGGCTACACCTTC
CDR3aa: CASSRQGSFYGYTF

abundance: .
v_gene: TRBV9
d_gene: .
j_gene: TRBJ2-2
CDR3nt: TGTGCCAGCGGACCAGGGGTTACCGGGGAGCTGTTTTTT
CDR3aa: CASGPGVTGELFF

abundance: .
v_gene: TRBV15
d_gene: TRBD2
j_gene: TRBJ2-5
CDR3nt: TGTGCCACCAGCGGCCGGGGGGGCCAAGAGACCCAGTACTTC
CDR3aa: CATSGRGGQETQYF

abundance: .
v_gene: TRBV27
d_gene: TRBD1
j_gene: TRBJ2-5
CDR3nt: TGTGCCAGCAGTTTTAATTGGGACAGCCAAGAGACCCAGTACTTC
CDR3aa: CASSFNWDSQETQYF

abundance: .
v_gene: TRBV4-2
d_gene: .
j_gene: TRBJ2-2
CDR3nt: TGTGCCAGCACCGAAACAGGGTTGTACAACACCGGGGAGCTGTTTTTT
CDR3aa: CASTETGLYNTGELFF

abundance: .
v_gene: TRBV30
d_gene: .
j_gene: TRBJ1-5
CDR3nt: TGTGCCTGGAGTGAACAGGACAATCAGCCCCAGCATTTT
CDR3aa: CAWSEQDNQPQHF

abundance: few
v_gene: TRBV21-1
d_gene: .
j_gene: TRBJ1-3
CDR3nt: TGTGCCAGCAGCAAAGCGCGGGGGCGGAGGCCCCCTTCCATCACTTCTGTCTCTGGAAACACCATATATTTT
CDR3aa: CASSKARGRRPPSITSVSGNTIYF

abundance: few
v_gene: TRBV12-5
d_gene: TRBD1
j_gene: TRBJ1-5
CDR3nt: TGTGCTAGTGGTTTACAGGGGGTCTATAGCAATCAGCCCCAGCATTTT
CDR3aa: CASGLQGVYSNQPQHF

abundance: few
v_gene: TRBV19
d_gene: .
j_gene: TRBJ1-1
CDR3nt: TGTGCCAGTCGCCCACCCCCAGGGCAGGGGTACACTGAAGCTTTCTTT
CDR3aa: CASRPPPGQGYTEAFF

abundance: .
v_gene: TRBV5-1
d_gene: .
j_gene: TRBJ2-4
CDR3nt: TGCGCCAGCAGCTTTGAAGGGGTGGGAAACATTCAGTACTTC
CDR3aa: CASSFEGVGNIQYF

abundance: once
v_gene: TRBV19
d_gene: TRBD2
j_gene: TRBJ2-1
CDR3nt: TGTGCCAGTAGTTTCCACCGACTAGCGGGTTCCTACAATGAGCAGTTCTTC
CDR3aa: CASSFHRLAGSYNEQFF

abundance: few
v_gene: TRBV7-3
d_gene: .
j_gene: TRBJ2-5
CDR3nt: TGTGCCAGCAGCTTAACGGGGGGAGAGACCCAGTACTTC
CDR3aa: CASSLTGGETQYF

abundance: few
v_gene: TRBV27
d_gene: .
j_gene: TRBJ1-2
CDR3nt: TGTGCCAGCAGTTTATCTGGGGACACTATAGTCTATGGCTACACCTTC
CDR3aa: CASSLSGDTIVYGYTF

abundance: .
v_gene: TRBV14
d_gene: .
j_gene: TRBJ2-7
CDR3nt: TGTGCCAGCAGCAGGGGGTACGAGCAGTACTTC
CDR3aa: CASSRGYEQYF

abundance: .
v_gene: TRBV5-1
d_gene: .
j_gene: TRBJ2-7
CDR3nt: TGCGCCAGCAGGGACTCCCCAGGGGACTCCTACGAGCAGTACTTC
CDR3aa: CASRDSPGDSYEQYF

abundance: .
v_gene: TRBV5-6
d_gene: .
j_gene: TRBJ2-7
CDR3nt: TGTGCCAGCAGCTTGATTGCCAGCTCCTACGAGCAGTACTTC
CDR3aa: CASSLIASSYEQYF

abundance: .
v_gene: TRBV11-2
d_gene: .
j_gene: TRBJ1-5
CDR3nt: TGTGCCAGCAGCTTAGACTCAGGGTACAATCAGCCCCAGCATTTT
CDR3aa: CASSLDSGYNQPQHF